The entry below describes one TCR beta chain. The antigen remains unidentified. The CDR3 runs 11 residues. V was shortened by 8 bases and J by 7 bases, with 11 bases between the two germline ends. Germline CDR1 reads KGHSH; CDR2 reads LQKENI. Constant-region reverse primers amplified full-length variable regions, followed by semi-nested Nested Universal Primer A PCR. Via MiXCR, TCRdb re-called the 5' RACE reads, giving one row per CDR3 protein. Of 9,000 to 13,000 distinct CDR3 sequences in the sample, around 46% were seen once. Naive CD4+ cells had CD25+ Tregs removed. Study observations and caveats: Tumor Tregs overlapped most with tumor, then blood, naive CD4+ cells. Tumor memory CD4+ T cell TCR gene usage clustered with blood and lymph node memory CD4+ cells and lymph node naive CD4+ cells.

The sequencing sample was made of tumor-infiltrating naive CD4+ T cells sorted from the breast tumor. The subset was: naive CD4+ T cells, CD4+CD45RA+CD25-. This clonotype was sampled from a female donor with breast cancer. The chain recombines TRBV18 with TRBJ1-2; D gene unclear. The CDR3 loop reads CASRTDPGYTF. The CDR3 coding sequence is TGTGCCAGCAGAACGGACCCTGGCTACACCTTC.